This entry describes one T cell receptor beta chain. The target of this receptor is not known. This may stem from a read error, because a much larger clone lies one nucleotide away. CDR1 and CDR2 (SSHAT, FNYEAQ) derive from the germline V gene (reference sequence). Compared with germline, V lacks 5 bases and J lacks 10 bases; bases without a gene match: 11. From the cysteine up to the phenylalanine, the CDR3 has a length of 15 residues. The CDR3 DNA has 45 bases and is translated from base 1. This entry is derived from a study of CD8 T cells in ankylosing spondylitis (dated by TCRdb to about 2017). Concerning the study at large: T cell receptor beta repertoires were profiled in healthy donors and ankylosing spondylitis patients so that disease-linked TCR variants could be found. In total, the full study cohort was made up of some 100 healthy donors and about two dozen ankylosing spondylitis patients. Peripheral blood samples were taken, and synovial fluid was additionally collected from ankylosing spondylitis patients.

The study at large found these results: The disease-linked clones showed a CD8+ phenotype and occurred at relatively low frequencies in peripheral blood. Significant enrichment of the disease-linked clones was reported in matched synovial fluid samples from ankylosing spondylitis patients. Blood from ankylosing spondylitis patients appeared to be characterized by a TCR beta motif composed of several highly homologous amino acid variants. Some of the motif variants had been reported before in the synovial fluid and blood of reactive arthritis patients, a finding that suggests common disease-initiation mechanisms.

Sequencer: Illumina HiSeq 2500. Quantitative 5'-RACE with molecular barcodes was the method used to prepare the TCR beta libraries. On the study's bioinformatics: A new computational method, built on a probabilistic model of VDJ rearrangement, was used to identify disease-linked TCR variants. TCRdb trimmed public reads at Q25 via fastp, called clones via MiXCR and kept in-frame beta chains. Entries are consolidated by CDR3 protein sequence, retaining the most common genes and DNA. It is TCRdb's table, rather than the study itself, that gives the V and J calls and clone size. Across this sample there are about 250,000 distinct CDR3 sequences, with more than 9% seen only once. The top ten clones comprise around 3% of the sample.

The chain is made from TRBV7-7 and TRBJ2-3; 11 junctional bases match TRBD1. The sample comprised blood, either unsorted or a sorted T cell fraction (not recorded which). The source of this sequence is a male donor with ankylosing spondylitis or in good health (not recorded which). The CDR3 corresponds to CASSIGQGALYAQYF. At the DNA level, the sequence is TGTGCCAGCAGCATCGGACAGGGGGCTCTGTATGCGCAGTATTTT. Extended through the reference TRBV7-7 and TRBJ2-3 proteins, this CDR3 yields the full variable domain: GAGVSQSPRYKVTKRGQDVTLRCDPISSHATLYWYQQALGQGPEFLTYFNYEAQPDKSGLPSDRFSAERPEGSISTLTIQRTEQRDSAMYRCASSIGQGALYAQYFGPGTRLTVL.